This TCR beta chain was found in a study of siplizumab effects on memory and regulatory T cells. Study-wide points: An assignable naive or memory phenotype was lacking in roughly 75-96% of proliferating CD4+ or CD8+ clones. Naive T cells appeared more varied than memory cells and looked like key alloresponse contributors.

Per-sample assaying covered 10^5 or so TCR templates. Assay used: immunoSEQ multiplex PCR; TCRdb lists only in-frame clones, some missing. Here the sample spans roughly 92,000 clones, 94% being singletons. On this clone itself: Its antigen is unidentified.

CDR1 is SGDLS and CDR2 is YYNGEE in the germline V gene. The ends were cut back, 0 bases at V and 1 base at J, with 8 bases in the middle. The CDR3 totals 14 residues. The chain is built from TRBV9 and TRBJ2-7, with D unclear. This clonotype originated in a human donor in good health. The specimen sequenced was non-Treg CD4+ T cells sorted from blood. The CDR3 nucleotides are TGTGCCAGCAGCGTAGCAGTAGGTTCCTACGAGCAGTACTTC. It specifies CASSVAVGSYEQYF.